The 29 T cell receptor beta chains in this list originate from one sample, sequenced in a study of blood T cells in healthy people across ages (dated by TCRdb to between 2014 and 2017). The library was made by 5' RACE. Sequencing took place on an Illumina HiSeq 2500. A second PCR of about 6 to 11 cycles was run with a J-beta primer mix and a sample-barcoded 5' primer. TCRdb's own reprocessing of the public reads used fastp at Q25 and MiXCR and kept productive beta chains. A single entry per CDR3 protein holds the most common genes and DNA from its merged rows. The sample table holds approximately 800,000 distinct CDR3 sequences, of which around three fifths were seen once. About a quarter of the sample is in the top ten clones. The source material was blood. The receptors originated from a middle-aged man in good health.

The CDR3 here is CASSLDGVEAFF. In nucleotides, the CDR3 is TGCGCCAGCAGCTTGGATGGAGTTGAAGCTTTCTTT. The chain carries TRBV5-1 and TRBJ1-1; D remains unclear. This CDR3 has 12 residues. The germline CDR1 and CDR2 sequences are SGHRS and YFSETQ. V was trimmed by 0 bases and J by 7 bases, leaving 7 bases between them. Full variable domain (remainder filled in from reference TRBV5-1 and TRBJ1-1): KAGVTQTPRYLIKTRGQQVTLSCSPISGHRSVSWYQQTPGQGLQFLFEYFSETQRNKGNFPGRFSGRQFSNSRSEMNVSTLELGDSALYLCASSLDGVEAFFGQGTRLTVV.

This clonotype was observed at least ten times. V gene TRBV5-1 combines with J gene TRBJ2-7; D not certain. CDR1 and CDR2 (germline): SGHRS, YFSETQ. The CDR3 extends over 13 amino acids. Trimming stripped 4 bases from V and 4 bases from J, with 12 bases between. The chain's CDR3 is CASSPPSPYEQYF. As DNA, the CDR3 is TGCGCCAGCAGCCCACCCTCCCCTTACGAGCAGTACTTC.

The chain has TRBV20-1 and TRBJ2-1; 11 nucleotides align to TRBD1. The CDR3 sequence is 14 residues long. Germline CDR1 reads DFQATT; CDR2 reads SNEGSKA (reference sequence). V trimming: 6 bases; J trimming: 8 bases; junction bases outside the gene matches: 9. The CDR3 nucleotides read TGCAGTGCGAAGGACAGGGGGCTTCTGGATGAGCAGTTCTTC. It translates to CSAKDRGLLDEQFF.

The V and J genes are TRBV14 and TRBJ1-2, with D uncertain. V lost 0 bases, J lost 8 bases, and 13 bases lay in between. CDR3 length equals 14 residues. CDR1 is SGHDN and CDR2 is FVKESK in the germline V gene. CDR3 amino acids: CASSQDFGVLGYTF. CDR3 DNA sequence: TGTGCCAGCAGCCAAGATTTCGGGGTCTTAGGCTACACCTTC.

V usage is TRBV3-1 and J usage is TRBJ2-7; D unresolved. CDR3 length: 15 residues. Deletions cut 1 base from V and 3 bases from J, with 13 bases between. CDR1 is LGHDT, CDR2 YNNKEL, per germline (reference sequence). CDR3 loop: CASSQGVSLGYEQYF. CDR3 bases: TGTGCCAGCAGCCAAGGGGTTTCTTTGGGCTACGAGCAGTACTTC.

This clonotype occurred once. In nucleotides, the CDR3 is TGTGCCAGCAGTCGCCAGCAGGGGGCCGTCTACAATGAGCAGTTCTTC. This translates into CASSRQQGAVYNEQFF. The chain couples TRBV28 to TRBJ2-1; 8 bases are shared with TRBD1. Germline trimming cut 5 bases from V and 3 bases from J; bases unmatched to any gene: 9. This CDR3 spans 16 amino acids. Germline V lookup: CDR1 MDHEN, CDR2 SYDVKM.

J is TRBJ2-7 and V is TRBV27; 8 nucleotides align to TRBD2. This CDR3 is built from 13 residues. Germline CDR1 reads MNHEY; CDR2 reads SMNVEV (reference sequence). V lost 8 bases and J lost 4; bases outside the gene matches: 7. CDR3 sequence: CASHSGNRYEQYF. The CDR3 DNA follows: TGTGCCAGCCATAGCGGGAATAGGTACGAGCAGTACTTC.

There are a few counts of this clonotype. The V and J genes are TRBV10-3 and TRBJ2-4, with 7 nucleotides matching TRBD2. After removal of 8 bases from V and 2 bases from J, the junction contained 18 bases not matched to a gene. In germline, CDR1 is ENHRY, CDR2 SYGVKD. The CDR3 is made up of 18 amino acids. The CDR3 is CAISPAGDLGGSKNIQYF. The CDR3 DNA reads TGTGCCATCTCCCCGGCGGGGGATCTAGGCGGGTCCAAAAACATTCAGTACTTC.

This sequence joins TRBV2 and TRBJ1-6; the D is unclear. V lost 6 bases and J 0 bases, leaving 12 bases between the germline ends. The CDR3 is 16 amino acids. The germline CDR1 and CDR2 sequences are SNHLY and FYNNEI. CDR3 coding DNA: TGTGCCAGCAGGATACATGAGAGCTCCTATAATTCACCCCTCCACTTT. As protein: CASRIHESSYNSPLHF.

The DNA for the CDR3 is TGCGCCAGCAGCCGCCAACTAGGCGAAGCCTACAATGAGCAGTTCTTC. This gives the protein CASSRQLGEAYNEQFF. The chain links TRBV4-3 to TRBJ2-1, with D possibly matching TRBD2 (5 bases). The germline gives CDR1 LGHNA, CDR2 YSLEER. Trimming pared 4 bases from V and 2 bases from J, leaving 15 bases between. This CDR3 has 16 residues.

The chain carries TRBV20-1 and TRBJ2-1; D call uncertain. Germline V gene sequence: CDR1 DFQATT, CDR2 SNEGSKA (reference sequence). V was trimmed by 5 bases and J by 3 bases, leaving 5 bases between them. This CDR3 has 11 residues. The CDR3 DNA is TGCAGTGCTTCGGTCTACAATGAGCAGTTCTTC. Its protein is CSASVYNEQFF.

The V call is TRBV28, the J call TRBJ2-3; D is ambiguous. V was shortened by 5 bases and J by 0 bases, with 12 bases between the two germline ends. Germline loops: CDR1 MDHEN, CDR2 SYDVKM. This CDR3 spans 15 amino acids. As DNA, the CDR3 is TGTGCCAGCAGTAAGGGCCGGCGAAGCACAGATACGCAGTATTTT. Protein sequence: CASSKGRRSTDTQYF.

The chain couples TRBV6-2 or TRBV6-3 to TRBJ2-1; TRBD1 is a possible D gene (5 bases). This CDR3 spans 16 amino acids. V lost 0 bases, J lost 0 bases, and 9 bases lay in between. Germline CDR1 reads MNHEY; CDR2 reads SVGEGT. CDR3 loop: CASSYSGQGSYNEQFF. The CDR3 nucleotides are TGTGCCAGCAGTTACTCGGGGCAGGGCTCCTACAATGAGCAGTTCTTC.

V usage is TRBV29-1 and J usage is TRBJ1-1; TRBD1 agrees at 10 bases. J gave up 1 base and V 2 bases, and 1 base lay outside the gene matches. CDR1 and CDR2 from the germline V gene are SQVTM and ANQGSEA. The CDR3 is 14 residues long. The CDR3 spells CSVERQGANTEAFF. Here the CDR3 DNA reads TGCAGCGTTGAACGACAGGGGGCGAACACTGAAGCTTTCTTT.

The chain carries TRBV10-3 and TRBJ1-5; D is unresolved. Between the trimmed V and J ends, which lost 4 bases and 2 bases, there was a span of 12 bases. The germline V gene encodes CDR1 ENHRY and CDR2 SYGVKD. CDR3 length: 15 residues. This CDR3 is CAISVGLEGNQPQHF. CDR3 nucleotide sequence: TGTGCCATCAGTGTTGGGTTAGAGGGCAATCAGCCCCAGCATTTT.

The genes are TRBV20-1 and TRBJ1-1; no clear D gene. CDR1 is DFQATT, CDR2 SNEGSKA, per germline (reference sequence). This CDR3 has 14 amino acids. V was cut by 0 bases and J by 0 bases, with 8 bases left in between. The CDR3 sequence: CSARDAALNTEAFF. The CDR3 DNA follows: TGCAGTGCTAGAGATGCCGCTCTGAACACTGAAGCTTTCTTT.

CDR3: CASSPLASSYNSPLHF. The CDR3 nucleotides read TGTGCCAGCAGCCCCCTGGCGAGCTCCTATAATTCACCCCTCCACTTT. The V call is TRBV9, the J call TRBJ1-6; no clear D gene. Trimming shortened V by 4 bases and J by 0 bases, and 11 bases separated the two germline ends. The CDR3 runs to 16 residues. Germline V lookup: CDR1 SGDLS, CDR2 YYNGEE.

The chain uses TRBV20-1 and TRBJ1-1; tentative D call: TRBD1 (5 bases). The CDR3 runs to 11 residues. Germline loops: CDR1 DFQATT, CDR2 SNEGSKA (reference sequence). The V gene lost 8 bases and the J gene lost 10 bases, with 17 bases spanning the gap. This CDR3 reads CSTLSQGSAFF. CDR3 coding DNA: TGCAGTACCCTTTCTCAGGGTTCAGCTTTCTTT.

The chain combines TRBV2 with TRBJ1-2; D gene unclear. This CDR3 contains 14 residues. V gave up 2 bases and J gave up 4 bases, with 11 bases separating them. CDR1 and CDR2 (germline): SNHLY, FYNNEI. The CDR3 DNA is TGTGCCAGCAGTGAAAAACCAGATCTCTATGGCTACACCTTC. Translating it yields CASSEKPDLYGYTF.

V gene TRBV6-6 combines with J gene TRBJ1-2; D remains ambiguous. Per germline, CDR1 MNHNY and CDR2 SVGAGI (reference sequence). The CDR3 totals 12 residues. The V gene lost 0 bases and the J gene lost 8 bases, with 7 bases spanning the gap. The CDR3 loop is CASSYSHNGYTF. The CDR3 nucleotides are TGTGCCAGCAGTTACTCCCATAACGGCTACACCTTC.

This chain joins TRBV7-9 and TRBJ2-3; 9 bases agree with TRBD2. The CDR3 extends over 18 amino acids. Germline trimming cut 5 bases from V and 1 base from J; bases unmatched to any gene: 13. Germline values: CDR1 SEHNR, CDR2 FQNEAQ (reference sequence). CDR3: CASSPRERGVLRTDTQYF. The CDR3 nucleotides read TGTGCCAGCAGCCCTAGGGAGCGGGGGGTTCTACGCACAGATACGCAGTATTTT.

The V and J genes are TRBV28 and TRBJ2-3, with 10 bases aligning to TRBD2. This CDR3 comprises 16 residues. V shed 6 bases and J 3 bases; nucleotides not matched to a gene: 9. CDR1 and CDR2 from the germline V gene are MDHEN and SYDVKM. The DNA of the CDR3 is TGTGCCAGCAGCCGCGTACTAGCGGGAACGACAGATACGCAGTATTTT. It codes for CASSRVLAGTTDTQYF.

The V and J genes are TRBV7-2 and TRBJ2-1; D unresolved. V gave up 5 bases and J gave up 8 bases, with 16 bases separating them. The CDR3 extends over 14 amino acids. Germline V gives CDR1 SGHTA, CDR2 FQGNSA. The CDR3 loop reads CASSVSHSVYEQFF. Here the CDR3 DNA reads TGTGCCAGCAGCGTATCCCACAGTGTATATGAGCAGTTCTTC.

The chain combines TRBV29-1 with TRBJ2-1, with D perhaps TRBD2 (5 bases). Trimming pared 7 bases from V and 8 bases from J, leaving 21 bases between. The germline V gene has CDR1 SQVTM and CDR2 ANQGSEA. The CDR3 contains 14 residues. The CDR3 coding sequence is TGCAGCGCCGATGGTAATTTGGGGAGTCATGAGCAGTTCTTC. Amino acids: CSADGNLGSHEQFF.

This clonotype was seen a few times. This rearrangement joins TRBV24-1 to TRBJ2-5; D unclear. The V gene lost 9 bases and the J gene lost 1 base, with 11 bases spanning the gap. The CDR3 runs to 13 residues. Germline V gene lookup returns CDR1 KGHDR and CDR2 SFDVKD. CDR3 in amino acids: CATLLGLQETQYF. The DNA for the CDR3 is TGTGCCACCCTGCTCGGGCTCCAAGAGACCCAGTACTTC.

This clonotype has just a few counts. The chain is built from TRBV20-1 and TRBJ2-7; D not resolved. Germline V gives CDR1 DFQATT, CDR2 SNEGSKA (reference sequence). Trimming removed 0 bases at V and 2 bases at J, with 5 bases between. CDR3 length: 12 residues. CDR3 DNA sequence: TGCAGTGCTAGAGAAGAAGCCTACGAGCAGTACTTC. Translating gives CSAREEAYEQYF.

CDR3 coding DNA: TGTGCCAGCAGCCAAGAAATAGCGGGAGTCTACAATGAGCAGTTCTTC. Amino acid sequence: CASSQEIAGVYNEQFF. V usage is TRBV4-2 and J usage is TRBJ2-1; 9 bases map to TRBD2. V was clipped by 0 bases and J by 3 bases; unmatched bases: 3. The CDR3 covers 16 residues. The germline V gene encodes CDR1 LGHNA and CDR2 YNFKEQ.

Comments on this clonotype: Germline is not matched at one junction end, which may reflect a read error. The rearrangement uses TRBV6-2 or TRBV6-3 and TRBJ2-7; 7 bases match TRBD2. Germline values: CDR1 MNHEY, CDR2 SVGEGT. The CDR3 has 13 amino acids. The CDR3 sequence: CASRELASYGQYF. The CDR3, as DNA: TGTGCCAGCAGGGAACTAGCGTCCTACGGGCAGTACTTC.

The rearrangement uses TRBV6-5 and TRBJ2-7; possible D gene TRBD2, 7 bases. Germline-derived CDR1 and CDR2 are MNHEY and SVGAGI. Trimming pared 2 bases from V and 0 bases from J, leaving 11 bases between. The CDR3 loop spans 15 amino acids. The chain's CDR3 is CASSYEGGSSYEQYF. DNA for the CDR3: TGTGCCAGCAGTTACGAGGGGGGGAGCTCCTACGAGCAGTACTTC.